The clone carrying this TCR beta chain has more than one count but fewer than ten. The CDR3 is 14 amino acids. Germline V gene data show CDR1 as SGHRS and CDR2 as YFSETQ. Trimming shortened V by 7 bases and J by 3 bases, and 16 bases separated the two germline ends. The sample originates from a study of blood T cell repertoires in COVID-19. Background on the study: The study drew acute and convalescent COVID-19 samples from the United States, Italy and Spain. PBMCs, B-cell-depleted T cells, or T cells were the source of the cDNA or gDNA that made up the material.

Assay used: immunoSEQ multiplex PCR; TCRdb lists only in-frame clones, some missing. The sample contains over 400,000 clones, 70% to 90% of which appear only once. Followed longitudinally, the Seattle patients had been enrolled during active infection. The rearrangement uses TRBV5-1 and TRBJ1-1; maybe TRBD1 (5 bases). The sample consisted of peripheral blood. The sequence was obtained from a woman in her forties or fifties with COVID-19, enrolled during active disease. The CDR3 loop is CASGPLRGYTEAFF. The CDR3 nucleotides read TGCGCCAGCGGGCCCTTAAGGGGTTACACTGAAGCTTTCTTT. The variable domain in full, with the rest retrieved from reference TRBV5-1 and TRBJ1-1, is KAGVTQTPRYLIKTRGQQVTLSCSPISGHRSVSWYQQTPGQGLQFLFEYFSETQRNKGNFPGRFSGRQFSNSRSEMNVSTLELGDSALYLCASGPLRGYTEAFFGQGTRLTVV.